These 9 T cell receptor beta chains were sequenced from one sample in a study of blood T cells in healthy people across ages. Alongside a J-beta primer mix, a sample-barcoded 5' primer served in a second PCR lasting about 7 to 12 cycles. TCRdb fed the 5' RACE reads into MiXCR, producing one record per CDR3 protein. Altogether approximately 2,000,000 distinct CDR3 sequences are present, 35% to 50% being singletons, with the ten largest covering under 30%. Sequencing was done on a sample of blood. Every receptor here comes from a human donor in good health.

The rearrangement links TRBV20-1 to TRBJ2-5; weak D call: TRBD1 (7 bases). V was cut by 4 bases and J by 11 bases, with 23 bases left in between. The CDR3 sequence is 14 residues long. Germline-derived CDR1 and CDR2 are DFQATT and SNEGSKA (reference sequence). DNA of the CDR3: TGCAGTGCTAAAGTGCCAGGGGGAACGGGGGAGCAGTACTTC. Protein: CSAKVPGGTGEQYF.

The J gene is TRBJ2-1, the V gene TRBV2, with D tentatively TRBD1 (6 bases). The DNA end is a closer match to TRBJ2-7, so the J assignment may be wrong. Germline values: CDR1 SNHLY, CDR2 FYNNEI. The length of the CDR3 is 13 residues. In DNA form, the CDR3 reads TGTGCCAGCAGTAGATACAGGGAGTACGAGCAGTACTTC. Translated: CASSRYREYEQYF.

Only a few counts were recorded for this clonotype. DNA for the CDR3: TGCAGCGTTGAAAAAACTTCGTCGCTAGCGGGGGGAAATGAGCAGTTCTTC. This codes for CSVEKTSSLAGGNEQFF. V and J are TRBV29-1 and TRBJ2-1; 11 bases line up with TRBD2. This CDR3 contains 17 residues. CDR1 SQVTM and CDR2 ANQGSEA come from the germline V gene. With V trimmed by 2 bases and J by 7 bases, 13 bases remained unmatched.

The chain is built from TRBV20-1 and TRBJ1-2, with D unclear. The CDR3 is 13 amino acids. Germline V gene data show CDR1 as DFQATT and CDR2 as SNEGSKA (reference sequence). Trimming pared 5 bases from V and 0 bases from J, leaving 10 bases between. CDR3 sequence reads: CSAPEESNYGYTF. CDR3 in DNA: TGCAGTGCTCCGGAGGAGTCTAACTATGGCTACACCTTC.

The V gene is TRBV27, the J gene TRBJ2-7, with 9 bases aligning to TRBD1. The CDR3 is 16 residues long. Germline assignment: CDR1 MNHEY and CDR2 SMNVEV (reference sequence). Losses at the gene ends were 1 base for V and 2 bases for J; bases not matched to a gene: 6. In DNA form, the CDR3 reads TGTGCCAGCAGTTTATTGACTGGGACAGGGACCTACGAGCAGTACTTC. Its translation: CASSLLTGTGTYEQYF.

This clonotype was observed once. The chain employs TRBV10-3 and TRBJ1-5; TRBD1 is a possible D gene (5 bases). Germline V gene data show CDR1 as ENHRY and CDR2 as SYGVKD. The ends were cut back, 4 bases at V and 0 bases at J, with 7 bases in the middle. The CDR3 extends over 14 amino acids. This CDR3 reads CAISGTLSNQPQHF. The DNA for the CDR3 is TGTGCCATCAGTGGGACACTTAGCAATCAGCCCCAGCATTTT.

This clonotype was found a few times. The chain recombines TRBV3-1 with TRBJ2-7; weak D call: TRBD1 (5 bases). The CDR3 contains 16 residues. Between the trimmed V and J ends, which lost 3 bases and 1 base, there was a span of 16 bases. Germline loops: CDR1 LGHDT, CDR2 YNNKEL (reference sequence). The CDR3 protein is CASSHYVGLISYEQYF. In nucleotides, the CDR3 is TGTGCCAGCAGCCATTACGTGGGGCTTATTTCCTACGAGCAGTACTTC.

This clonotype was seen a few times. V is TRBV4-1 and J is TRBJ1-2; D may be TRBD1 (6 bases). The CDR3 length is 14 residues. CDR1 is MGHRA, CDR2 YSYEKL, per germline. Trimming cost V 4 bases and J 6 bases, with 15 bases left between them. CDR3 DNA: TGCGCCAGCAGCCTCCGGACAGCCACGGATGGCTACACCTTC. It encodes CASSLRTATDGYTF.

J is TRBJ1-2 and V is TRBV6-5; D unresolved. The CDR3 is 12 amino acids. The V end was cut by 7 bases, the J end by 4 bases, with 10 bases between. Germline-derived CDR1 and CDR2 are MNHEY and SVGAGI. In DNA, the CDR3 is TGTGCCAGCAAAGCACCACCCTATGGCTACACCTTC. Protein: CASKAPPYGYTF.